This is a list of T cell receptor beta chains from one sample in a study of cytomegalovirus exposure and HLA in healthy donors. Sequenced by immunoSEQ multiplex PCR; TCRdb stores in-frame clones only, minus some. The sample includes over 130,000 clones, 61% of them seen just once. Sequenced material: PBMCs. Receptor source: a male donor in good health and CMV-seronegative. Each CDR3 is given with its conserved first and last residue. Fields, in order: D gene, clone size, V gene, J gene, CDR3 protein, CDR3 DNA. The D gene is left open where the match is weak. Size tells how often a clone was seen (once, few, many) or the class of an expanded clone, and some rows leave it out.

>TRBD1|.|TRBV5-4|TRBJ2-2
CASSQGQGGTGELFF
TGTGCCAGCAGCCAGGGACAGGGTGGCACCGGGGAGCTGTTTTTT
>.|few|TRBV5-1|TRBJ2-1
CASSASGISLDEQFF
TGCGCCAGCAGCGCCTCCGGGATATCTCTCGATGAGCAGTTCTTC
>TRBD1|.|TRBV5-4|TRBJ2-5
CASSSRTGPETQYF
TGTGCCAGCAGCTCCCGGACAGGGCCAGAGACCCAGTACTTC
>.|.|TRBV5-1|TRBJ2-2
CASSLGTQQTGELFF
TGCGCCAGCAGCTTGGGGACACAACAGACCGGGGAGCTGTTTTTT
>.|once|TRBV27|TRBJ2-7
CASSLGQGSIYEQYF
TGTGCCAGCAGTTTAGGTCAGGGGTCTATCTACGAGCAGTACTTC
>TRBD2|.|TRBV27|TRBJ2-5
CASSLSGGIKTQYF
TGTGCCAGCAGTTTGAGCGGGGGTATAAAGACCCAGTACTTC
>.|few|TRBV19|TRBJ1-5
CASSILAGGINQPQHF
TGTGCCAGTAGTATTCTGGCGGGGGGCATCAATCAGCCCCAGCATTTT
>.|once|TRBV21-1|TRBJ1-2
CASSLGGQGYYGYTF
TGTGCCAGCAGTTTAGGGGGACAGGGTTACTATGGCTACACCTTC
>TRBD2|.|TRBV19|TRBJ2-2
CASSPGGGNTGELFF
TGTGCCAGTTCCCCCGGGGGGGGGAACACCGGGGAGCTGTTTTTT
>.|few|TRBV6-5|TRBJ1-4
CASSYSAGRIEKLFF
TGTGCCAGCAGTTACTCGGCAGGGCGAATTGAAAAACTGTTTTTT
>TRBD1|few|TRBV28|TRBJ1-5
CASTTGAVNQPQHF
TGTGCCAGCACCACAGGGGCAGTCAATCAGCCCCAGCATTTT
>.|.|TRBV19|TRBJ1-1
CASSITGEYEAFF
TGTGCCAGTAGTATCACAGGTGAATATGAAGCTTTCTTT
>.|.|TRBV6-1|TRBJ1-5
CASRGQYNQPQHF
TGTGCCAGCAGGGGGCAGTACAATCAGCCCCAGCATTTT
>TRBD1|.|TRBV4-3|TRBJ1-2
CASSQDPTGDNYGYTF
TGCGCCAGCAGCCAAGACCCGACAGGGGACAACTATGGCTACACCTTC
>.|.|TRBV18|TRBJ2-1
CASSPEIRLGEYNEQFF
TGTGCCAGCTCACCGGAGATACGCCTCGGGGAGTACAATGAGCAGTTCTTC
>.|.|TRBV2|TRBJ1-6
CASRQDGQRNSPLHF
TGTGCCAGCAGGCAGGACGGACAGAGAAATTCACCCCTCCACTTT
>.|few|TRBV7-3|TRBJ2-2
CASSFAGPSGELFF
TGTGCCAGCAGCTTTGCGGGCCCCTCCGGGGAGCTGTTTTTT